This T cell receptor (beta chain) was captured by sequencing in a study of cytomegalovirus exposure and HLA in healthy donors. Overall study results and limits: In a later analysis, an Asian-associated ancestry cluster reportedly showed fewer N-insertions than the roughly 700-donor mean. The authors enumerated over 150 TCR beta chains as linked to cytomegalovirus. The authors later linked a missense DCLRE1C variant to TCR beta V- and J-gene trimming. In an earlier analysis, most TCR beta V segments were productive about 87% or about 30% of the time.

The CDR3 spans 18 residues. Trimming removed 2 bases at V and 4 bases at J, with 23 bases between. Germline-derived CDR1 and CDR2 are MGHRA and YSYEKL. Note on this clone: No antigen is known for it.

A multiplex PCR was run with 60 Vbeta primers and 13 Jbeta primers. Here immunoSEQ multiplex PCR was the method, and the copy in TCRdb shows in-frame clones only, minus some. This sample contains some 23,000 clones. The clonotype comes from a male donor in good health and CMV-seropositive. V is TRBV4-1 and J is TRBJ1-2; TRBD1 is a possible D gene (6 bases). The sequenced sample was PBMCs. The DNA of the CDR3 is TGCGCCAGCAGCCAACCACTTGGCGGGGGCCCAGCCGCCTATGGCTACACCTTC. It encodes CASSQPLGGGPAAYGYTF.